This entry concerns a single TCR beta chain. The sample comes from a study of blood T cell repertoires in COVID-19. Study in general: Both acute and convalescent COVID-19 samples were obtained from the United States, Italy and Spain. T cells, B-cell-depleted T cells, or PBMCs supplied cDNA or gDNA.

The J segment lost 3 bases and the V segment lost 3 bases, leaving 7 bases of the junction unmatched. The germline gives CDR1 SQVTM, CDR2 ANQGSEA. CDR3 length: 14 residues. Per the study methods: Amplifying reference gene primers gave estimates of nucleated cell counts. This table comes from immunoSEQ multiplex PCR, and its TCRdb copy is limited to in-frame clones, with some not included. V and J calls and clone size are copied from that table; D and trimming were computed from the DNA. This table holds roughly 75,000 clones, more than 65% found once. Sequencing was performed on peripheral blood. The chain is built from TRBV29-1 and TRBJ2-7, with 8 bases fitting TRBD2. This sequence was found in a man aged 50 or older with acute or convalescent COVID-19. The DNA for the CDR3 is TGCAGCGTTGAGATAGCGGGGTACCACTACGAGCAGTACTTC. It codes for CSVEIAGYHYEQYF.